Presented here are 18 T cell receptor beta chains from one specimen sequenced in a study of blood T cell repertoires in COVID-19. Method: immunoSEQ multiplex PCR; TCRdb's copy keeps in-frame clones and lacks some. The profile shows fewer than 250,000 clones, around 83% of them singletons. Sequencing input: peripheral blood. These TCRs come from a man between 50 and 59 years old with active or convalescent COVID-19.

This chain joins TRBV18 and TRBJ1-2; D not resolved. Germline CDR1 and CDR2: KGHSH and LQKENI. The V end lost 3 bases, the J end lost 1 base, and 12 bases lay between the germline ends. The CDR3 extends over 15 amino acids. CDR3 nucleotides: TGTGCCAGCTCACCCTCCGGAAACAGTAACTATGGCTACACCTTC. This gives the protein CASSPSGNSNYGYTF.

The chain joins TRBV3-1 (or the pseudogene TRBV3-2) to TRBJ1-1, with a weak D call TRBD1 (5 bases). Trimming took off 9 bases at V and 5 bases at J, with 22 bases between the two ends. The CDR3 covers 15 residues. CDR1 is LGHDT, CDR2 YNNKEL, per germline (reference sequence). The CDR3 protein is CARIAWKEGRTEAFF. CDR3 bases: TGTGCCAGGATTGCCTGGAAGGAGGGGAGGACTGAAGCTTTCTTT.

The chain joins TRBV28 to TRBJ1-3; D is unclear. Per the germline V gene, CDR1 is MDHEN and CDR2 is SYDVKM. The V and J ends lost 2 bases and 0 bases respectively, with 8 bases between them. This CDR3 spans 15 amino acids. The CDR3 sequence: CASSLGGISGNTIYF. CDR3 DNA: TGTGCCAGCAGTTTAGGAGGGATCTCTGGAAACACCATATATTTT.

The V call is TRBV3-1 (or the pseudogene TRBV3-2), the J call TRBJ2-7, with D perhaps TRBD1 (6 bases). The CDR3 sequence is 16 residues long. Germline V gives CDR1 LGHDT, CDR2 YNNKEL (reference sequence). The V and J ends lost 4 bases and 6 bases respectively, with 22 bases between them. DNA for the CDR3: TGTGCCAGCAGCCGGACAGAACAGGGTTTGGATTGCGAGCAGTACTTC. Translated: CASSRTEQGLDCEQYF.

V gene TRBV3-1 (or the pseudogene TRBV3-2) combines with J gene TRBJ1-1, with 7 bases aligning to TRBD1. This CDR3 is built from 15 residues. From germline, CDR1 is LGHDT and CDR2 YNNKEL (reference sequence). Losses at the gene ends were 0 bases for V and 5 bases for J; bases not matched to a gene: 6. The CDR3 DNA reads as TGTGCCAGCAGCCAAGATCGAGGGGGCCATACTGAAGCTTTCTTT. The encoded protein is CASSQDRGGHTEAFF.

The chain is built from TRBV19 and TRBJ1-4; D gene uncertain. This CDR3 has 13 residues. Germline lookup yields CDR1 LNHDA and CDR2 SQIVND (reference sequence). Trimming left V 5 bases short and J 6 bases short, with 10 bases between. The CDR3 here is CASSPSLDEKLFF. DNA of the CDR3: TGTGCCAGTAGTCCCTCCTTAGATGAAAAACTGTTTTTT.

The rearrangement joins TRBV5-5 to TRBJ2-7; no definite D call. Germline V gives CDR1 SGHKS, CDR2 YYEKEE (reference sequence). Trimming shortened V by 0 bases and J by 0 bases, and 7 bases separated the two germline ends. The CDR3 is 14 amino acids. The CDR3 nucleotides are TGTGCCAGCAGCTTGGATAGATACTCCTACGAGCAGTACTTC. Its translation: CASSLDRYSYEQYF.

The gene calls are TRBV20-1 and TRBJ2-7; a weak D match, TRBD1 (5 bases). The V end was cut by 3 bases, the J end by 4 bases, with 16 bases between. This CDR3 contains 14 residues. Germline values: CDR1 DFQATT, CDR2 SNEGSKA (reference sequence). Here the CDR3 reads CSASRAGKEYEQYF. For the CDR3, the DNA is TGCAGTGCTAGTAGGGCAGGGAAAGAGTACGAGCAGTACTTC.

The rearrangement links TRBV6-1 to TRBJ2-7; a weak D match, TRBD2 (6 bases). This CDR3 has 14 amino acids. Germline CDR1 reads MNHNS; CDR2 reads SASEGT. The V and J ends lost 2 bases and 6 bases respectively, with 14 bases between them. The CDR3 protein is CASSETGGAGEQYF. In DNA, the CDR3 is TGTGCCAGCAGTGAAACTGGGGGAGCGGGCGAGCAGTACTTC.

The CDR3 region is CASSPGGGNTGELFF. Written as DNA, the CDR3 is TGCGCCAGCAGCCCTGGCGGGGGGAACACCGGGGAGCTGTTTTTT. V usage is TRBV5-1 and J usage is TRBJ2-2; TRBD2 matches at 7 bases. CDR1 is SGHRS, CDR2 YFSETQ, per germline. The CDR3 has 15 residues. V shed 4 bases, J shed 1 base, and the junction held 4 bases outside the gene matches.

The chain links TRBV9 to TRBJ2-7; D is perhaps TRBD2 (5 bases). Deletions cut 0 bases from V and 0 bases from J, with 10 bases between. Germline V gene data show CDR1 as SGDLS and CDR2 as YYNGEE. This CDR3 is 15 amino acids long. The CDR3 sequence: CASSVVGESSYEQYF. CDR3 nucleotide sequence: TGTGCCAGCAGCGTAGTGGGAGAAAGCTCCTACGAGCAGTACTTC.

The chain employs TRBV2 and TRBJ2-7; perhaps TRBD2 as D (5 bases). Germline CDR1 and CDR2: SNHLY and FYNNEI. CDR3 size: 12 residues. Trimming left V 7 bases short and J 6 bases short, with 13 bases between. The CDR3 reads CASTAGEIEQYF. The CDR3 nucleotides are TGTGCCAGCACGGCCGGGGAGATCGAGCAGTACTTC.

The genes are TRBV18 and TRBJ1-1; maybe TRBD1 (6 bases). This CDR3 has 14 amino acids. Germline CDR1 KGHSH, CDR2 LQKENI. Trimming left V 3 bases short and J 10 bases short, with 18 bases between. CDR3 region: CASSPPGEGVRAFF. The CDR3, as DNA: TGTGCCAGCTCACCGCCGGGGGAGGGGGTGCGAGCTTTCTTT.

The V and J genes are TRBV4-1 and TRBJ1-2; no reliable D call. This CDR3 spans 14 amino acids. V was cut by 3 bases and J by 5 bases, with 13 bases left in between. Per germline, CDR1 MGHRA and CDR2 YSYEKL. The CDR3 reads CASSHGGSAYGYTF. The CDR3 nucleotides are TGCGCCAGCAGCCATGGCGGGTCTGCATATGGCTACACCTTC.

The DNA of the CDR3 is TGCAGTGCTAGCGGGGGCTACACCTTC. This translates into CSASGGYTF. The chain couples TRBV20-1 to TRBJ1-2; D is unresolved. Trimming removed 3 bases from V and 8 bases from J, with 4 bases in between. This CDR3 spans 9 amino acids. Germline CDR1 DFQATT, CDR2 SNEGSKA (reference sequence).

The chain uses TRBV9 and TRBJ2-7; TRBD1 is a possible D gene (6 bases). Germline loops: CDR1 SGDLS, CDR2 YYNGEE. Between the trimmed V and J ends, which lost 7 bases and 7 bases, there was a span of 15 bases. This CDR3 has 12 amino acids. This CDR3 is CASGKGGGEQYF. In nucleotides, the CDR3 is TGTGCCAGCGGCAAAGGGGGTGGGGAGCAGTACTTC.

The chain recombines TRBV15 with TRBJ2-1; possible D gene TRBD2, 6 bases. V was trimmed by 2 bases and J by 0 bases, leaving 20 bases between them. Germline V gene data show CDR1 as LNHNV and CDR2 as YYDKDF (reference sequence). This CDR3 has 19 amino acids. The CDR3 spells CATSRTPRAGLSSYNEQFF. The CDR3 bases are TGTGCCACCAGCAGAACACCGCGAGCTGGACTAAGCTCCTACAATGAGCAGTTCTTC.

V and J are TRBV19 and TRBJ1-2, with D hard to call. The germline V gene encodes CDR1 LNHDA and CDR2 SQIVND (reference sequence). V was trimmed by 1 base and J by 4 bases, leaving 7 bases between them. The CDR3 sequence is 13 residues long. The CDR3 DNA is TGTGCCAGTAGTATAGTGGAGGGCTATGGCTACACCTTC. This codes for CASSIVEGYGYTF.